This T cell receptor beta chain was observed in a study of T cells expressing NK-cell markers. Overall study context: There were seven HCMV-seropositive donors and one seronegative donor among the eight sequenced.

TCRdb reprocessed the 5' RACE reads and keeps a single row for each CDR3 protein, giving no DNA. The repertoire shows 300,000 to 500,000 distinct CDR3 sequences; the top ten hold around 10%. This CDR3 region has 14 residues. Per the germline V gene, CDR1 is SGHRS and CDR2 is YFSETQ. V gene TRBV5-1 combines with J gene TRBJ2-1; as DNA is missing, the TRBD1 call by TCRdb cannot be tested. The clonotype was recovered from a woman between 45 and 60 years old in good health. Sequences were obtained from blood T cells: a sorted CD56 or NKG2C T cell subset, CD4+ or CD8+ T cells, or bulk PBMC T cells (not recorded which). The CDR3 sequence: CASSLRPQPHEQFF.